This T cell receptor beta chain was retrieved from a study of beta chain features in type 1 diabetes. General study results and limits: There was a moderate but significant shortening of TCRB CDR3s in all four CD4+ subsets of Type 1 diabetes patients. Compared to healthy donors, patients appeared to have naive, central memory and Treg TCRB repertoires that were more alike.

As concerns this clone: What it recognizes is unknown.

cDNA synthesis used the whole RNA isolate, giving expressed TCRB sequences. Using immunoSEQ multiplex PCR, the repertoire was profiled, and TCRdb retains in-frame clones only, with some absent. The sample yields about 130,000 clones, around 9% seen once. The source is a man aged 25-45 years with type 1 diabetes. Sequencing input: central memory CD4+ T cells from blood.

Here the CDR3 reads CASSQARSGGNEQFF. CDR3 nucleotide sequence: TGCGCCAGCAGCCAAGCCCGATCAGGGGGGAATGAGCAGTTCTTC. V and J are TRBV4-3 and TRBJ2-1; D is perhaps TRBD1 (7 bases). The CDR3 is made up of 15 amino acids. Germline V gives CDR1 LGHNA, CDR2 YSLEER. V lost 1 base to trimming and J lost 7 bases, with 14 bases between them.